Below are 18 T cell receptor beta chains sequenced from a single sample in a study of OX40 agonist ivuxolimab in advanced cancers. Produced via immunoSEQ multiplex PCR; TCRdb's table is partial and in-frame only. This sample has 70,000 or so clones, with approximately 80% found just once. Sequences were derived from CD4+ or CD8+ T cells sorted from blood, sampled in a trial of the OX40 agonist ivuxolimab. These receptors were collected from an adult with an advanced solid tumor such as melanoma, head and neck, liver or kidney cancer.

The rearrangement uses TRBV10-3 and TRBJ2-3, with 9 bases aligning to TRBD2. The germline CDR1 and CDR2 sequences are ENHRY and SYGVKD. Trimming cost V 11 bases and J 0 bases; bases outside gene matches: 9. The CDR3 runs to 15 residues. The CDR3 bases are TGTGCCGTAGCTATAGCGGGGGATAGCACAGATACGCAGTATTTT. Its translation is CAVAIAGDSTDTQYF.

The rearrangement uses TRBV5-1 and TRBJ2-3; D is perhaps TRBD2 (5 bases). V lost 0 bases and J lost 7, with 12 bases in between. The CDR3 loop spans 14 amino acids. CDR1 is SGHRS, CDR2 YFSETQ, per germline. DNA for the CDR3: TGCGCCAGCAGCTTGGGGGCAGCGGAAAATACGCAGTATTTT. Amino acids: CASSLGAAENTQYF.

This rearrangement joins TRBV18 to TRBJ1-2, with D perhaps matching TRBD1 (6 bases). V was clipped by 6 bases and J by 7 bases, with 21 bases between them. CDR3 length: 15 amino acids. Germline CDR1 KGHSH, CDR2 LQKENI. CDR3 residues: CASSPGARGIGGYTF. As DNA, the CDR3 is TGTGCCAGCTCGCCAGGGGCGAGGGGTATCGGTGGCTACACCTTC.

This clone was counted a few times. The chain uses TRBV18 and TRBJ1-3, with D perhaps TRBD1 (6 bases). Germline CDR1 KGHSH, CDR2 LQKENI. Deletions cut 1 base from V and 0 bases from J, with 13 bases between. This CDR3 has 17 residues. CDR3 bases: TGTGCCAGCTCACCACGGGGAGGACAGAGCTCTGGAAACACCATATATTTT. Translation gives CASSPRGGQSSGNTIYF.

This clone was detected only a few times. This sequence joins TRBV19 and TRBJ2-1; 8 bases line up with TRBD2. With 1 base clipped from V and 7 bases from J, the junction kept 6 bases outside the gene matches. The CDR3 sequence is 15 residues long. Germline V gene lookup returns CDR1 LNHDA and CDR2 SQIVND (reference sequence). In DNA, the CDR3 is TGTGCCAGTAGTATAGGGACGGGAGGGAAGAATGAGCAGTTCTTC. This gives the protein CASSIGTGGKNEQFF. Drawing the rest from reference TRBV19 and TRBJ2-1, the complete variable domain is DGGITQSPKYLFRKEGQNVTLSCEQNLNHDAMYWYRQDPGQGLRLIYYSQIVNDFQKGDIAEGYSVSREKKESFPLTVTSAQKNPTAFYLCASSIGTGGKNEQFFGPGTRLTVL.

This chain connects TRBV25-1 to TRBJ1-2, with TRBD1 as a possible D gene (6 bases). V was shortened by 7 bases and J by 7 bases, with 13 bases between the two germline ends. This CDR3 region has 12 residues. The germline gives CDR1 MGHDK, CDR2 SYGVNS. CDR3 DNA sequence: TGTGCCAGCACTGGACAGAGCGGTGGCTACACCTTC. It yields the protein CASTGQSGGYTF.

V gene TRBV7-9 combines with J gene TRBJ1-3; D perhaps matches TRBD1 (5 bases). V lost 3 bases to trimming and J lost 1 base, with 7 bases between them. Per the germline V gene, CDR1 is SEHNR and CDR2 is FQNEAQ (reference sequence). This CDR3 has 14 amino acids. CDR3 sequence reads: CASSFQGSGNTIYF. For the CDR3, the DNA is TGTGCCAGCAGCTTCCAGGGATCTGGAAACACCATATATTTT. Full variable domain (rest looked up from reference TRBV7-9 and TRBJ1-3): DTGVSQNPRHKITKRGQNVTFRCDPISEHNRLYWYRQTLGQGPEFLTYFQNEAQLEKSRLLSDRFSAERPKGSFSTLEIQRTEQGDSAMYLCASSFQGSGNTIYFGEGSWLTVV.

The V call is TRBV11-2, the J call TRBJ2-1; 10 nucleotides align to TRBD1. V lost 5 bases, J lost 7 bases, and 8 bases stayed unmatched. This CDR3 contains 15 residues. The germline CDR1 and CDR2 sequences are SGHAT and FQNNGV. CDR3 sequence: CASSQDRGRINEQFF. CDR3 nucleotide sequence: TGTGCCAGCAGCCAGGACAGGGGGAGAATAAATGAGCAGTTCTTC.

The genes are TRBV6-1 and TRBJ2-7, with a weak D call TRBD2 (6 bases). CDR1 is MNHNS and CDR2 is SASEGT in the germline V gene. CDR3 length: 11 amino acids. CDR3 coding DNA: TGTGCTGTCGCGGGGCACGACGAGCAGTACTTC. Protein product: CAVAGHDEQYF.

This chain uses TRBV7-9 with TRBJ1-4; 7 nucleotides agree with TRBD1. The length of the CDR3 is 14 residues. Germline V gives CDR1 SEHNR, CDR2 FQNEAQ (reference sequence). The ends lost 5 bases at V and 2 bases at J; junction bases unmatched: 2. CDR3 region: CASSPGGTNEKLFF. The CDR3 nucleotides are TGTGCCAGCAGCCCAGGGGGGACTAATGAAAAACTGTTTTTT.

In its sample, this clone was seen once. The V call is TRBV7-8, the J call TRBJ2-5, with TRBD2 as a possible D gene (6 bases). There are 14 residues in the CDR3. Trimming took 5 bases from V and 5 from J, leaving 15 bases between them. Germline CDR1 reads SGHVS; CDR2 reads FQNEAQ. The CDR3 nucleotides read TGTGCCAGCAGCCGGGACTTATCAGCTGAGACCCAGTACTTC. It yields the protein CASSRDLSAETQYF.

The J gene is TRBJ2-6, the V gene TRBV18, with 12 bases that match TRBD1. The CDR3 totals 18 residues. V lost 0 bases to trimming and J lost 0 bases; unmatched junction nucleotides: 0. CDR1 and CDR2 from the germline V gene are KGHSH and LQKENI. The DNA for the CDR3 is TGTGCCAGCTCACCACCGGGACAGGGGGCCTCTGGGGCCAACGTCCTGACTTTC. Translation gives CASSPPGQGASGANVLTF.

The rearrangement links TRBV6-1 to TRBJ1-1; a weak D match, TRBD1 (6 bases). The germline V and J ends were trimmed by 4 bases and 6 bases, with 12 bases remaining between them. The CDR3 extends over 13 amino acids. The germline CDR1 and CDR2 sequences are MNHNS and SASEGT. CDR3 sequence reads: CASSAIQGAEAFF. The CDR3 DNA follows: TGTGCCAGCAGTGCCATACAGGGCGCTGAAGCTTTCTTT.

The chain recombines TRBV5-8 with TRBJ1-1, with D possibly TRBD1 on 6 matching bases. This CDR3 has 13 residues. CDR1 is SGHTS and CDR2 is YDEGEE in the germline V gene. V lost 4 bases to trimming and J lost 1 base, with 8 bases between them. The CDR3 loop reads CASSRDKNTEAFF. CDR3 sequence (DNA): TGTGCCAGCAGCAGGGACAAGAACACTGAAGCTTTCTTT.

This clone was seen only a few times. The V gene is TRBV30, the J gene TRBJ1-5, with no clear D. The V end was cut by 2 bases, the J end by 1 base, with 12 bases between. Per germline, CDR1 GTSNPN and CDR2 SVGIG (reference sequence). This CDR3 comprises 15 residues. In DNA, the CDR3 is TGTGCCTGGAGTTTCCCGGGCTCCAGCAATCAGCCCCAGCATTTT. Its protein product is CAWSFPGSSNQPQHF.

The chain carries TRBV2 and TRBJ2-4; no reliable D call. The CDR3 is 16 amino acids. V was pared by 1 base and J by 5 bases, with 15 bases between. Germline CDR1 and CDR2: SNHLY and FYNNEI. Here the CDR3 reads CASSEGSNPGQNIQYF. The CDR3 DNA sequence: TGTGCCAGCAGTGAAGGCTCTAACCCGGGCCAAAACATTCAGTACTTC.

This clone is a singleton in its sample. The rearrangement joins TRBV6-6 to TRBJ1-2; no definite D call. The CDR3 runs to 15 residues. Germline CDR1 and CDR2: MNHNY and SVGAGI (reference sequence). Trimming pared 7 bases from V and 4 bases from J, leaving 19 bases between. The CDR3 loop reads CASTHGRLRAYGYTF. CDR3 bases: TGTGCCAGCACCCACGGTCGGTTAAGGGCCTATGGCTACACCTTC.

J is TRBJ1-2 and V is TRBV7-2; D uncertain. Per germline, CDR1 SGHTA and CDR2 FQGNSA. There are 14 residues in the CDR3. The germline V and J ends were trimmed by 6 bases and 5 bases, with 16 bases remaining between them. In DNA, the CDR3 is TGTGCCAGCAGTCCGGCCAAAGGGATGTATGGCTACACCTTC. It codes for CASSPAKGMYGYTF.